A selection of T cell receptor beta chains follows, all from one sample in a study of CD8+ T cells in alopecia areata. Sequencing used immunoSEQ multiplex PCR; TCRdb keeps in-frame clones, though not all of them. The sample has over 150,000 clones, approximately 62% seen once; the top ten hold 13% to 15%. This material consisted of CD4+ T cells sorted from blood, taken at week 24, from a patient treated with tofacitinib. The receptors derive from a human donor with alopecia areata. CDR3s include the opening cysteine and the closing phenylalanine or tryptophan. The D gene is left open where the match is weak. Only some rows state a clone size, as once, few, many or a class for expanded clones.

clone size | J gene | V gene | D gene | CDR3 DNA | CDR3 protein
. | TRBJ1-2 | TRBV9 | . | TGTGCCAGCAGCGTTAACTATGGCTACACCTTC | CASSVNYGYTF
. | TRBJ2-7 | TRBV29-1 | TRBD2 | TGCAGCGTCCGGACTAGCGGGGGGTACGAGCAGTACTTC | CSVRTSGGYEQYF
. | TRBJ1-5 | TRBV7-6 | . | TGTGCCAGCAGCTTAGCTCCGGATAGCAATCAGCCCCAGCATTTT | CASSLAPDSNQPQHF
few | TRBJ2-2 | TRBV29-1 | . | TGCAGCGTTGATGTGACCGGGGAGCTGTTTTTT | CSVDVTGELFF
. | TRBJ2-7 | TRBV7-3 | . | TGTGCCAGCAGCTATGGGGGAGTTCGGGACGAGCAGTACTTC | CASSYGGVRDEQYF
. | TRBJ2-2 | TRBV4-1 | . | TGCGCCAGCAGCCAAGAACGCCTCGGGGGCTCTGGCACCGGGGAGCTGTTTTTT | CASSQERLGGSGTGELFF
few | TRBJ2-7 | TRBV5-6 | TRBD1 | TGTGCCAGCAGCTTGACCTGGACAGGGGGCCGCGAGCAGTACTTC | CASSLTWTGGREQYF
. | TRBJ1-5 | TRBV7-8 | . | TGTGCCAGCAGCTTAGGGGCAGGGGATTATGGCAATCAGCCCCAGCATTTT | CASSLGAGDYGNQPQHF
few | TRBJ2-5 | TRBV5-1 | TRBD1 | TGCGCCAGCAGCTTATCGGACAGGGCCCATTACCGGTACCAAGAGACCCAGTACTTC | CASSLSDRAHYRYQETQYF
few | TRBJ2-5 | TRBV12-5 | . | TGTGCTAGTGGTTTGCGGGGCCAAGAGACCCAGTACTTC | CASGLRGQETQYF
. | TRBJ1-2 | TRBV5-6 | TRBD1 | TGTGCCAGCAGCAGGGACAGCCGTTATGGCTACACCTTC | CASSRDSRYGYTF
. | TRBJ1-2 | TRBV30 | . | TGTGCCTGGAGTGGGGACCGTCTTAACTATGGCTACACCTTC | CAWSGDRLNYGYTF
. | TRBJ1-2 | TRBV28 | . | TGTGCCAGCAGTATACAGGGATTTGGCTACACCTTC | CASSIQGFGYTF
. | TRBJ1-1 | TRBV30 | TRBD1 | TGTGCCTGGAGTGGCAGGGGGCTGCGGGGCACTGAAGCTTTCTTT | CAWSGRGLRGTEAFF
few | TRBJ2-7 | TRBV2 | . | TGTGCCAGCAGTTCAGGGTCCCTTTCCTACGAGCAGTACTTC | CASSSGSLSYEQYF
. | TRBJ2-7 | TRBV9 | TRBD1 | TGTGCCAGCAGCGGTGGGACAGGGCCCTACGAGCAGTACTTC | CASSGGTGPYEQYF
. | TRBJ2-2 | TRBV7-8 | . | TGTGCCAGCAGCCGCTCCGACACCGGGGAGCTGTTTTTT | CASSRSDTGELFF
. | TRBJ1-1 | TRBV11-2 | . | TGTGCCAGCAGCTTAGTGGGGGTGAACACTGAAGCTTTCTTT | CASSLVGVNTEAFF
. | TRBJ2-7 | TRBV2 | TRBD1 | TGTGCCAGCAGTGAAGAGAGGGACAGGGCCGAGCAGTACTTC | CASSEERDRAEQYF
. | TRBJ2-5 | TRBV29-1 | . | TGCAGCGTTTCACTAATACAGGTCACCGAGACCCAGTACTTC | CSVSLIQVTETQYF
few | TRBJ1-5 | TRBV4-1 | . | TGCGCCAGCAGCCCCATCGGGGCAGGTAGCAATCAGCCCCAGCATTTT | CASSPIGAGSNQPQHF
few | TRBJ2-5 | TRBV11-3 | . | TGTGCCAGCAGCCCCCGGACGGGCCAAGAGACCCAGTACTTC | CASSPRTGQETQYF
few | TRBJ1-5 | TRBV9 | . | TGTGCCAGCCGGCGGGTTTCCAGGGCTCAGCCCCAGCATTTT | CASRRVSRAQPQHF
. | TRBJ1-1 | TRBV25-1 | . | TGTGCCAGCATCGGCTTAAACACTGAAGCTTTCTTT | CASIGLNTEAFF
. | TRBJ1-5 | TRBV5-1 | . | TGCGCCAGCAGCTTGGTGGGCAATCAGCCCCAGCATTTT | CASSLVGNQPQHF
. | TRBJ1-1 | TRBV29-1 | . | TGCAGCGTAGTCCACAGGATGAACACTGAAGCTTTCTTT | CSVVHRMNTEAFF
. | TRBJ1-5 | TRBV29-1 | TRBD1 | TGCAGCGTCTCGGGACAGAGGGATCAGCCCCAGCATTTT | CSVSGQRDQPQHF
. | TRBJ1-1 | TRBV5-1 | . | TGCGCCAGCAGCAGGCGCGGGGATTACACTGAAGCTTTCTTT | CASSRRGDYTEAFF
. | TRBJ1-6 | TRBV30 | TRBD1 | TGTGCCTGGAATCTCGGGACAGGGAATTCACCCCTCCACTTT | CAWNLGTGNSPLHF
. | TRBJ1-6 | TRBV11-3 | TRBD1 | TGTGCCAGCAGCTTAGATGGACAGGATAATTCACCCCTCCACTTT | CASSLDGQDNSPLHF
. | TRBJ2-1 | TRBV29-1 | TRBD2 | TGCAGCGTAGGGACTAGCGGGGGGTGGAATGAGCAGTTCTTC | CSVGTSGGWNEQFF
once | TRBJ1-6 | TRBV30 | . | TGTGCCTGGAGTGTACCGACTCGTTCACCCCTCCACTTT | CAWSVPTRSPLHF
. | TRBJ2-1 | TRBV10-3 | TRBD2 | TGTGCCATCAGTGAGGGGGGGGGAAATGAGCAGTTCTTC | CAISEGGGNEQFF
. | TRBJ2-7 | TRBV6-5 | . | TGTGCCAGCAGTTATAGTCCCAGGGGGGGGTACGAGCAGTACTTC | CASSYSPRGGYEQYF
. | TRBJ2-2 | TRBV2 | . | TGTGCCAGCAGTTTAGACCCCACCGGGGAGCTGTTTTTT | CASSLDPTGELFF
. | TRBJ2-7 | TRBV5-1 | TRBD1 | TGCGCCAGCAGCCCAAACGCCGGGACAGGGGGCTCCGAGCAGTACTTC | CASSPNAGTGGSEQYF
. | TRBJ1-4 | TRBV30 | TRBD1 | TGTGCCTGGAGTGTGGGGACAGGGCCTAATGAAAAACTGTTTTTT | CAWSVGTGPNEKLFF
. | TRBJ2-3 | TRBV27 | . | TGTGCCAGCAAGGTTGCGGCGAGCACAGATACGCAGTATTTT | CASKVAASTDTQYF
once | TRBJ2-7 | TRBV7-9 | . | TGTGCCAGCAGCCCAGAACAGTATATCTACGAGCAGTACTTC | CASSPEQYIYEQYF
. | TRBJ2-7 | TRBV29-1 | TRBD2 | TGCAGCGTTAGTGGACTAGCAGCCTACGAGCAGTACTTC | CSVSGLAAYEQYF
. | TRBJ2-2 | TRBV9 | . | TGTGCCAGCAGTCACCAGCCCCCCAGGGGGGGGACCGGGGAGCTGTTTTTT | CASSHQPPRGGTGELFF
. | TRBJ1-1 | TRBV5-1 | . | TGCGCCAGCAGCTTGGTAGCAGGGAACACTGAAGCTTTCTTT | CASSLVAGNTEAFF
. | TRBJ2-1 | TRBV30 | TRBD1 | TGTGCCTGGAACGGACAGGGGCGCAATGAGCAGTTCTTC | CAWNGQGRNEQFF
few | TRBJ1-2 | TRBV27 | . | TGTGCCAGCCATACAGGGAGCGGTGGCTACACCTTC | CASHTGSGGYTF
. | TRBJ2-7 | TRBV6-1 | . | TGTGCCAGCAGTGTGGGGGACGGAGCCTACTACGAGCAGTACTTC | CASSVGDGAYYEQYF
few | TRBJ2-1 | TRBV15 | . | TGTGCCACCAGCAGAGAGCTGGGTGAGCAGTTCTTC | CATSRELGEQFF
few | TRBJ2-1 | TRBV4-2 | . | TGTGCCAGCAGCCACCCCGGGGACAATGAGCAGTTCTTC | CASSHPGDNEQFF
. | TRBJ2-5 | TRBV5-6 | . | TGTGCCAGCAGCCCGACCATAGTAGGGGAGACCCAGTACTTC | CASSPTIVGETQYF
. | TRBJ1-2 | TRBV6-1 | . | TGTGCCAGCAGACCCTCCAGTAACTATGGCTACACCTTC | CASRPSSNYGYTF
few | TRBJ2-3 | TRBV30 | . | TGTGCCTGGAGTCGCGGGGGCAACACAGATACGCAGTATTTT | CAWSRGGNTDTQYF
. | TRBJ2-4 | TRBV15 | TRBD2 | TGTGCCACCAGCAGACTCGGGGGGACCAAAAACATTCAGTACTTC | CATSRLGGTKNIQYF
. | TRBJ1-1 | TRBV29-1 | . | TGCAGCGTTGAGGGCAGGGCGAACACTGAAGCTTTCTTT | CSVEGRANTEAFF
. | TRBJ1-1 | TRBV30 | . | TGTGCCTGGAGTGTAACCCTAGTTCGGCGGGACACTGAAGCTTTCTTT | CAWSVTLVRRDTEAFF
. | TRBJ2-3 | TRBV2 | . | TGTGCCAGCAGTGATTTTCAATTCACAGATACGCAGTATTTT | CASSDFQFTDTQYF
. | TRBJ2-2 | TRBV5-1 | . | TGCGCCAGCAGCCTGTCTAGGGCCACGAACACCGGGGAGCTGTTTTTT | CASSLSRATNTGELFF
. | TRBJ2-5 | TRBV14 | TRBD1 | TGTGCCAGCAGCCCAGGGGGCCGATCTGGGGAGACCCAGTACTTC | CASSPGGRSGETQYF
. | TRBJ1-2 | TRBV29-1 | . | TGCAGCGTGGGGGAAGGGGGCTACACCTTC | CSVGEGGYTF
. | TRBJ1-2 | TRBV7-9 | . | TGTGCCAGCAGCTCCGAAGTGGGCTACACCTTC | CASSSEVGYTF